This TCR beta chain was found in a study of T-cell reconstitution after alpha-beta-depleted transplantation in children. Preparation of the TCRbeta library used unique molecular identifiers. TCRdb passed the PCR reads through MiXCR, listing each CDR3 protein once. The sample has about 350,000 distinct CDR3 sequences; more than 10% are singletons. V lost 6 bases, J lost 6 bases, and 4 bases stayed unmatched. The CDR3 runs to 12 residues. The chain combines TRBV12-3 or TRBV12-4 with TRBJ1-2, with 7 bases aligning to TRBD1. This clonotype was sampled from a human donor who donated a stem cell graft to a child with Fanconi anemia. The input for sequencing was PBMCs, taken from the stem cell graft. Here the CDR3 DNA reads TGTGCCAGCAGCGACAGGGTTAATGGCTACACCTTC. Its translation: CASSDRVNGYTF.